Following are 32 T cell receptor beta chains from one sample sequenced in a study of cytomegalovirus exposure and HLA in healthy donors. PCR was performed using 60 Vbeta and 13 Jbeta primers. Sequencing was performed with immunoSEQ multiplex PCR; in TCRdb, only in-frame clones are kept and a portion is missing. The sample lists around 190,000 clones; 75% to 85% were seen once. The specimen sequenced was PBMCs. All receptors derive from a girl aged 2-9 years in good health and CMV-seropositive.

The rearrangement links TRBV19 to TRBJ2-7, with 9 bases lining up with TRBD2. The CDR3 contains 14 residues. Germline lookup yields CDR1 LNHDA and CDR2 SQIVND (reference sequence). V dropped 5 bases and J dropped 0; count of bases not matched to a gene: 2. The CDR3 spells CASSRREGSYEQYF. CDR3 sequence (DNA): TGTGCCAGTAGTCGGCGGGAGGGCTCCTACGAGCAGTACTTC.

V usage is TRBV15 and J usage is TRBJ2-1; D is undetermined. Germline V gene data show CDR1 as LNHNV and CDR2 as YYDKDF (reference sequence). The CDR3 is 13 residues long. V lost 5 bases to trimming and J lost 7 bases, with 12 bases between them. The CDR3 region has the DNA TGTGCCACCAGCGGGCTCCTTCATAATGAGCAGTTCTTC. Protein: CATSGLLHNEQFF.

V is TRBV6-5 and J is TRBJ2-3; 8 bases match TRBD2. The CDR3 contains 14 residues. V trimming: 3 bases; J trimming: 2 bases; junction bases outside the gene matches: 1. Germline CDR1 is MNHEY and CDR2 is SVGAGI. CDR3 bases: TGTGCCAGCAGTTATAGCGGGAACACAGATACGCAGTATTTT. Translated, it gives CASSYSGNTDTQYF.

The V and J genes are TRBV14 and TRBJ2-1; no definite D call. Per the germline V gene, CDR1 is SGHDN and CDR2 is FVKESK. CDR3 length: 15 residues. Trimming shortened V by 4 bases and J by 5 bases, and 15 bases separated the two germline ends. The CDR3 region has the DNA TGTGCCAGCAGCCCAACTACGTTGACCAACAATGAGCAGTTCTTC. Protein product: CASSPTTLTNNEQFF.

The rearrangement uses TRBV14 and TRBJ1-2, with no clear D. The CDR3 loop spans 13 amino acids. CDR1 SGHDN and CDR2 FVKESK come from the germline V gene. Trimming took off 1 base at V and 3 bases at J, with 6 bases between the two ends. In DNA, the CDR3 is TGTGCCAGCAGCCAAGTTACAGACTATGGCTACACCTTC. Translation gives CASSQVTDYGYTF.

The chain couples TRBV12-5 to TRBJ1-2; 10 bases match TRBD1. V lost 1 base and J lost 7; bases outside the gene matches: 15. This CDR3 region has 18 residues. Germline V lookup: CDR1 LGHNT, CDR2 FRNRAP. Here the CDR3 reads CASGLGGDRGGDMSGYTF. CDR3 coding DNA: TGTGCTAGTGGTTTGGGGGGGGACAGGGGAGGGGATATGTCTGGCTACACCTTC.

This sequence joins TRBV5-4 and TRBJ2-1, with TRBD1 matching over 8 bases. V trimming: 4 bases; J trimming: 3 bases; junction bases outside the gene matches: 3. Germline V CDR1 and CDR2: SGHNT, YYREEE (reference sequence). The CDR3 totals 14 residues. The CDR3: CASSGTGRYNEQFF. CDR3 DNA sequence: TGTGCCAGCAGCGGGACAGGCCGCTACAATGAGCAGTTCTTC.

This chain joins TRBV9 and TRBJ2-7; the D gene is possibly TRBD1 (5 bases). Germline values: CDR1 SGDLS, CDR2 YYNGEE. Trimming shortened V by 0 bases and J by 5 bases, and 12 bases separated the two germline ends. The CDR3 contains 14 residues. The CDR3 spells CASSVARTTNEQYF. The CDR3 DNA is TGTGCCAGCAGCGTAGCGAGGACAACCAACGAGCAGTACTTC.

The CDR3 spells CASSREYRGRSDSPLHF. The CDR3 DNA is TGCGCCAGCAGCCGCGAGTACAGGGGAAGATCAGATTCACCCCTCCACTTT. The chain links TRBV4-1 to TRBJ1-6; 7 bases align to TRBD1. The CDR3 length is 17 residues. After removal of 4 bases from V and 8 bases from J, the junction contained 14 bases not matched to a gene. Germline V CDR1 and CDR2: MGHRA, YSYEKL.

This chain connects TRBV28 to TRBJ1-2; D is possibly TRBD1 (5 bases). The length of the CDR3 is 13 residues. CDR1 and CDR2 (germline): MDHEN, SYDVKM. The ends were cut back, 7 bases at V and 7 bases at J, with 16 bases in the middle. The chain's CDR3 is CASKGRGEGGYTF. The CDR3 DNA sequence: TGTGCCAGCAAGGGGAGGGGTGAGGGTGGCTACACCTTC.

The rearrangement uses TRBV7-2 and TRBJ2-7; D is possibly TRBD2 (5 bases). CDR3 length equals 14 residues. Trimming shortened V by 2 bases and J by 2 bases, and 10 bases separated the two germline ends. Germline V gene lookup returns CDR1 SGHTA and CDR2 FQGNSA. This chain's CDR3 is CASSLRGHTYEQYF. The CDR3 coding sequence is TGTGCCAGCAGCTTAAGAGGGCATACCTACGAGCAGTACTTC.

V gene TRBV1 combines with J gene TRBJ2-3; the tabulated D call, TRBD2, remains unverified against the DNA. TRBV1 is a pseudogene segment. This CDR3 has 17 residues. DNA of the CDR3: TGCACCAGCAGCCAAGATTGGGGGGGGACTAGCAAAAATACGCAGTATTTT. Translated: CTSSQDWGGTSKNTQYF.

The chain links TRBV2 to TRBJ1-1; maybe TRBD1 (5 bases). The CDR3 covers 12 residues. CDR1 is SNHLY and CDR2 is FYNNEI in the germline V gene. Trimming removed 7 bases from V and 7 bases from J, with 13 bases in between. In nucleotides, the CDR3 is TGTGCCAGCATGAGGGCCGGGGGTGAAGCTTTCTTT. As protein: CASMRAGGEAFF.

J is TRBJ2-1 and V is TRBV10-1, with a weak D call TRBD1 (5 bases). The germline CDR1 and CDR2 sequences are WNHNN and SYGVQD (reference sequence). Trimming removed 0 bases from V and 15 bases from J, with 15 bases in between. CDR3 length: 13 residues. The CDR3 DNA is TGCGCCAGCAGTGAGTCGGTATGGGGCGCGCGGTTCTTC. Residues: CASSESVWGARFF.

The CDR3 loop reads CASSPGGRNTEAFF. In DNA, the CDR3 is TGTGCCAGCAGTCCGGGAGGGAGAAACACTGAAGCTTTCTTT. The chain combines TRBV11-1 with TRBJ1-1; no clear D. This CDR3 contains 14 residues. CDR1 is SGHAT and CDR2 is FQDESV in the germline V gene (reference sequence). Trimming stripped 6 bases from V and 2 bases from J, with 13 bases between.

DNA for the CDR3: TGTGCCAGCAGTTTATACGGGACTAGCTACTACAATGAGCAGTTCTTC. Translating gives CASSLYGTSYYNEQFF. The V gene is TRBV27, the J gene TRBJ2-1; 9 bases match TRBD2. The CDR3 length is 16 residues. The germline V gene encodes CDR1 MNHEY and CDR2 SMNVEV (reference sequence). The junction had 4 bases not matched to a gene; V was cut back by 1 base and J by 3 bases.

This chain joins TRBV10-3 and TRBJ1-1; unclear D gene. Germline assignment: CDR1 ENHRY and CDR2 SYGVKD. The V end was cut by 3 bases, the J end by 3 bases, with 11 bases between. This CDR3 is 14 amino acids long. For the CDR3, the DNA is TGTGCCATCAGTGACCCGGGGAGTCACACTGAAGCTTTCTTT. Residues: CAISDPGSHTEAFF.

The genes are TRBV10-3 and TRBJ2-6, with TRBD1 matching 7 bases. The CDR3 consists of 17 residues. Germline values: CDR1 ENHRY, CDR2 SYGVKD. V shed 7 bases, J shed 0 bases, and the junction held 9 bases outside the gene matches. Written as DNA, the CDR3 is TGTGCCATCACCCTGGGACAGCCCGACTCTGGGGCCAACGTCCTGACTTTC. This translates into CAITLGQPDSGANVLTF.

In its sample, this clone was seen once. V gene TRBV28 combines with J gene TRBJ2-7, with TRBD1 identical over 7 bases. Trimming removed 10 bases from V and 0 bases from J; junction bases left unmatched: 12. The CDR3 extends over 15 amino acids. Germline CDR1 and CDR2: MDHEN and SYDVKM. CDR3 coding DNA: TGTGCCACCGACGGGACAGTTGACCTCTCCTACGAGCAGTACTTC. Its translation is CATDGTVDLSYEQYF.

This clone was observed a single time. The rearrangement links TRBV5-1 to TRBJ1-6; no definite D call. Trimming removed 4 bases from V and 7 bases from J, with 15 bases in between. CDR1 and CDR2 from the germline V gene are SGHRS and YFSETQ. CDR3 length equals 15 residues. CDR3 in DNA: TGCGCCAGCAGCCCAGCGGCGGCAGTAAATTCACCCCTCCACTTT. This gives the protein CASSPAAAVNSPLHF.

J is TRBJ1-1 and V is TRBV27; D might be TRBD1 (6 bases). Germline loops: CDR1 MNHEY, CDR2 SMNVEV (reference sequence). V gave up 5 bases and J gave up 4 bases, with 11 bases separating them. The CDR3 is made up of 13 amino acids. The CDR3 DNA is TGTGCCAGCAGTCCCGCACAGGGCACTGAAGCTTTCTTT. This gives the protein CASSPAQGTEAFF.

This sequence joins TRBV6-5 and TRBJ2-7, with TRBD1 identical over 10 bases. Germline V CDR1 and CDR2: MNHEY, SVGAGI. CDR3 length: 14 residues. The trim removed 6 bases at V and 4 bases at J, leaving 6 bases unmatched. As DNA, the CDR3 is TGTGCCAGCAGGAAGGGACAGGGGAATTACGAGCAGTACTTC. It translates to CASRKGQGNYEQYF.

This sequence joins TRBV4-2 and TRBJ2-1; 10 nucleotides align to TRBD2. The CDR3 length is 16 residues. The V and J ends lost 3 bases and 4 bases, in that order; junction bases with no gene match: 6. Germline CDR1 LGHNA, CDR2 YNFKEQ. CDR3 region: CASSQVTSGDYNEQFF. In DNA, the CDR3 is TGTGCCAGCAGCCAGGTAACTAGCGGGGATTACAATGAGCAGTTCTTC.

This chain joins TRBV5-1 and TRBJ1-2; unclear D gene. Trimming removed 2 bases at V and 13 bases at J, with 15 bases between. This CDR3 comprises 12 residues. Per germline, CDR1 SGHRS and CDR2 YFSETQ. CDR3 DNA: TGCGCCAGCAGCTTAATAAGGGAGGATGCCACCTTC. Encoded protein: CASSLIREDATF.

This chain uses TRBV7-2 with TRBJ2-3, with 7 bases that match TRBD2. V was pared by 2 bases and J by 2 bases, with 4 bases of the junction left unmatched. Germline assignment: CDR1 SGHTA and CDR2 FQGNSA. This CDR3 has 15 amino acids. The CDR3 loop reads CASSLTSGDTDTQYF. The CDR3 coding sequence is TGTGCCAGCAGCTTAACGAGCGGGGACACAGATACGCAGTATTTT.

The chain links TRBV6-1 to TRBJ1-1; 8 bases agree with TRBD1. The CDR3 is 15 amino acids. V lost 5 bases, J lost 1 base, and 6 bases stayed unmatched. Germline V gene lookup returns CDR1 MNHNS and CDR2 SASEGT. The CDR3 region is CASSPYRGENTEAFF. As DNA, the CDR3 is TGTGCCAGCAGTCCCTACAGGGGGGAGAACACTGAAGCTTTCTTT.

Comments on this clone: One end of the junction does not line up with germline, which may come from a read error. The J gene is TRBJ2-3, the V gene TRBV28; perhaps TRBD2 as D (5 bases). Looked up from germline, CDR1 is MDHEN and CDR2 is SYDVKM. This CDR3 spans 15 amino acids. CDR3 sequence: CAGSSPGGSTDTQYF. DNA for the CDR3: TGTGCCGGCAGTTCCCCAGGAGGAAGCACAGATACGCAGTATTTT.

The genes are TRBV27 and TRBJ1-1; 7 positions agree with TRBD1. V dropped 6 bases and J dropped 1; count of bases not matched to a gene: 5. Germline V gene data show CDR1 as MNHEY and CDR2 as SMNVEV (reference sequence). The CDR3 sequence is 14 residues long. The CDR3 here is CASRFRGTNTEAFF. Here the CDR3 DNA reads TGTGCCAGCAGGTTCAGGGGGACGAACACTGAAGCTTTCTTT.

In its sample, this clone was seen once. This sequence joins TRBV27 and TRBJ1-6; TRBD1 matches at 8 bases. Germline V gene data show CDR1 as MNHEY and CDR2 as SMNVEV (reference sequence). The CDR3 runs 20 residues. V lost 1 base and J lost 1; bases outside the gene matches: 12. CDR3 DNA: TGTGCCAGCAGTTTATGGGCAGGGGGCGAGATAAGGTCCTATAATTCACCCCTCCACTTT. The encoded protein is CASSLWAGGEIRSYNSPLHF.

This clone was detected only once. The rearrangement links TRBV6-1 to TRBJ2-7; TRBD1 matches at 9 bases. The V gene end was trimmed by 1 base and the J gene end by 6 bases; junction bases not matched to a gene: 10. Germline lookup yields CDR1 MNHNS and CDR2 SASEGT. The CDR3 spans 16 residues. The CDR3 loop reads CASSEGRRQGVREQYF. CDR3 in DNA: TGTGCCAGCAGTGAAGGAAGGAGACAGGGGGTCCGCGAGCAGTACTTC.

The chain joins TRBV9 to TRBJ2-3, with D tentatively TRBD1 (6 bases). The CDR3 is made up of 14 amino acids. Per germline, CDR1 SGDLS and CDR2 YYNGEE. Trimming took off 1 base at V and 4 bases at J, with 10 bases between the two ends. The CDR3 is CASSVSPGADTQYF. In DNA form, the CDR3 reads TGTGCCAGCAGCGTATCCCCAGGGGCAGATACGCAGTATTTT.

The CDR3 DNA reads TGTGCCAGTAGTATAGGGGGGGGGAGCACAGATACGCAGTATTTT. As protein: CASSIGGGSTDTQYF. This chain uses TRBV19 with TRBJ2-3, with 7 bases aligning to TRBD2. This CDR3 region has 15 residues. The germline CDR1 and CDR2 sequences are LNHDA and SQIVND (reference sequence). V shed 1 base and J 0 bases; nucleotides not matched to a gene: 1.